A selection of T cell receptor beta chains follows, all from one sample in a study of T cell responses to AZD1222 COVID-19 vaccine. Repertoires were generated with immunoSEQ multiplex PCR, while TCRdb's copy carries only in-frame clones and drops some. The sample lists around 130,000 clones, 80% to 95% occurring once. Sequenced here: peripheral blood, sampled 28 days after the second dose of the MenACWY control vaccine. Receptor source: an adult who received the MenACWY meningococcal vaccine as a control. Both conserved end residues are part of each CDR3. D genes are given only for firm matches. Part of the rows lack a size; the others show once, few, many or a class for expanded clones.

d_call	v_call	clone_size	j_call	cdr3_aa	cdr3_nt
TRBD2	TRBV5-6	NA	TRBJ2-2	CASSRPSGSSNTGELFF	TGTGCCAGCAGCCGGCCTAGCGGGAGTTCGAACACCGGGGAGCTGTTTTTT
NA	TRBV6-5	NA	TRBJ2-2	CASSYRAGELFF	TGTGCCAGCAGTTACAGGGCCGGGGAGCTGTTTTTT
NA	TRBV28	NA	TRBJ1-5	CASSTKGEGGKNQPQHF	TGTGCCAGCAGTACCAAAGGAGAGGGGGGGAAGAATCAGCCCCAGCATTTT
NA	TRBV14	NA	TRBJ2-2	CASSQDRVGDWTGELFF	TGTGCCAGCAGCCAAGATCGGGTGGGGGATTGGACCGGGGAGCTGTTTTTT
TRBD1	TRBV5-1	once	TRBJ1-5	CASSLGDSQPQHF	TGCGCCAGCAGCTTGGGGGACAGTCAGCCCCAGCATTTT
NA	TRBV19	NA	TRBJ2-7	CASSIGEGAGYEQYF	TGTGCCAGTAGTATAGGTGAGGGCGCGGGCTACGAGCAGTACTTC
NA	TRBV30	NA	TRBJ2-5	CAWSVRGETQYF	TGTGCCTGGAGTGTACGGGGGGAGACCCAGTACTTC
TRBD1	TRBV10-3	NA	TRBJ1-6	CAREDRGNNSPLHF	TGTGCCAGAGAGGACAGGGGGAATAATTCACCCCTCCACTTT
NA	TRBV28	NA	TRBJ2-1	CASSFSSGDREQFF	TGTGCCAGCAGTTTCTCATCCGGGGACCGTGAGCAGTTCTTC
NA	TRBV19	NA	TRBJ1-1	CASSPQGWTEAFF	TGTGCCAGTAGTCCACAGGGATGGACTGAAGCTTTCTTT
NA	TRBV6-1	once	TRBJ2-1	CASSEASTGNEQFF	TGTGCCAGCAGTGAAGCGAGTACAGGAAATGAGCAGTTCTTC
NA	TRBV7-2	NA	TRBJ1-5	CASSLESASNQPQHF	TGTGCCAGCAGCTTAGAATCAGCGAGCAATCAGCCCCAGCATTTT
TRBD2	TRBV9	NA	TRBJ2-1	CASSVVTSGGNEQFF	TGTGCCAGCAGCGTAGTCACTAGCGGGGGAAATGAGCAGTTCTTC
TRBD1	TRBV5-1	NA	TRBJ2-5	CARPPRDRVEETQYF	TGCGCCAGGCCCCCCCGGGACAGGGTTGAAGAGACCCAGTACTTC
NA	TRBV4-3	NA	TRBJ2-3	CASSQDTGKDTQYF	TGCGCCAGCAGCCAAGATACAGGGAAAGATACGCAGTATTTT
NA	TRBV5-1	NA	TRBJ1-5	CASKTGPESNQPQHF	TGCGCCAGTAAGACAGGCCCCGAGAGCAATCAGCCCCAGCATTTT
TRBD2	TRBV5-8	NA	TRBJ2-3	CASSLESSGGTDTQYF	TGTGCCAGCAGCTTGGAGTCTAGCGGGGGGACAGATACGCAGTATTTT
NA	TRBV27	NA	TRBJ2-1	CASSLHQLNEQFF	TGTGCCAGCAGTTTACACCAGCTCAATGAGCAGTTCTTC
NA	TRBV18	few	TRBJ1-5	CASSPPGRKGVQPQHF	TGTGCCAGCTCACCCCCTGGCAGGAAGGGGGTTCAGCCCCAGCATTTT
NA	TRBV11-3	NA	TRBJ2-2	CASSLMWAGELFF	TGTGCCAGCAGCCTGATGTGGGCTGGGGAGCTGTTTTTT
NA	TRBV5-1	NA	TRBJ2-5	CASSLTGSETQYF	TGCGCCAGCAGCTTGACAGGGTCTGAGACCCAGTACTTC
NA	TRBV28	NA	TRBJ1-2	CASSFAQVNYGYTF	TGTGCCAGCAGTTTTGCACAAGTTAACTATGGCTACACCTTC
TRBD1	TRBV30	few	TRBJ1-2	CAWSKPRDRKSQANYGYTF	TGTGCCTGGAGTAAGCCCCGGGACAGGAAGAGTCAAGCTAACTATGGCTACACCTTC
TRBD1	TRBV7-8	NA	TRBJ1-2	CASSKDRGLGYTF	TGTGCCAGCAGCAAAGACAGGGGGCTGGGCTACACCTTC
TRBD2	TRBV29-1	NA	TRBJ2-7	CSASEREHYEQYF	TGCAGCGCCTCAGAGCGGGAGCACTACGAGCAGTACTTC
TRBD2	TRBV19	few	TRBJ2-7	CASSPWTSGSYEQYF	TGTGCCAGTAGTCCATGGACTAGCGGGAGCTACGAGCAGTACTTC
TRBD1	TRBV5-6	NA	TRBJ2-2	CASSEGTGTGITGELFF	TGTGCCAGCAGCGAAGGGACCGGGACAGGGATCACCGGGGAGCTGTTTTTT
TRBD1	TRBV19	NA	TRBJ1-2	CASSSPLRGMANYGYTF	TGTGCCAGTAGCTCTCCCCTCAGGGGGATGGCTAACTATGGCTACACCTTC
NA	TRBV19	NA	TRBJ1-1	CASNMVQGGEAFF	TGTGCCAGTAATATGGTACAGGGTGGTGAAGCTTTCTTT
NA	TRBV25-1	NA	TRBJ2-3	CASSAGVDSKRFYTQYF	TGTGCCAGCAGTGCTGGGGTCGACTCTAAAAGGTTCTATACGCAGTATTTT
NA	TRBV5-6	NA	TRBJ2-5	CASSQGETQYF	TGTGCCAGCAGCCAGGGGGAGACCCAGTACTTC
NA	TRBV27	NA	TRBJ2-3	CASSLSGWGDTQYF	TGTGCCAGCAGTTTGAGCGGGTGGGGGGATACGCAGTATTTT
TRBD1	TRBV9	NA	TRBJ1-2	CASSAMTGENYGYTF	TGTGCCAGCAGCGCAATGACAGGGGAAAACTATGGCTACACCTTC
TRBD2	TRBV11-2	NA	TRBJ2-5	CASSLYASGQETQYF	TGTGCCAGCAGCTTATATGCTAGCGGCCAAGAGACCCAGTACTTC
NA	TRBV19	NA	TRBJ1-5	CASNLEEGGPQFQPQHF	TGTGCCAGTAACCTTGAAGAAGGGGGACCCCAATTTCAGCCCCAGCATTTT
TRBD2	TRBV5-6	once	TRBJ2-5	CASSWGTSGGPETQYF	TGTGCCAGCAGCTGGGGGACTAGCGGGGGTCCCGAGACCCAGTACTTC
NA	TRBV5-5	NA	TRBJ2-2	CASHEGGVGELFF	TGTGCCAGCCATGAAGGGGGTGTAGGGGAGCTGTTTTTT
TRBD1	TRBV11-2	NA	TRBJ2-5	CASSLDWGQGEETQYF	TGTGCCAGCAGCTTAGATTGGGGACAGGGCGAAGAGACCCAGTACTTC
NA	TRBV7-9	NA	TRBJ2-7	CASSSPLSQGYEQYF	TGTGCCAGCAGCTCCCCCCTTTCTCAGGGCTACGAGCAGTACTTC
NA	TRBV11-1	NA	TRBJ2-7	CASSLQGGASEQYF	TGTGCCAGCAGCCTCCAGGGGGGCGCGTCGGAGCAGTACTTC
TRBD1	TRBV14	NA	TRBJ2-3	CASSQRDRDYTDTQYF	TGTGCCAGCAGCCAGAGGGACAGAGACTACACAGATACGCAGTATTTT
TRBD1	TRBV7-3	once	TRBJ2-3	CASSTGTGGWADTQYF	TGTGCCAGCAGCACCGGGACAGGGGGCTGGGCAGATACGCAGTATTTT
NA	TRBV19	NA	TRBJ1-1	CASSILFREEVDTEAFF	TGTGCCAGTAGTATATTATTTCGAGAGGAGGTTGACACTGAAGCTTTCTTT
NA	TRBV28	NA	TRBJ1-2	CASRHPNLAGGYTF	TGTGCCAGCAGACACCCTAATCTGGCCGGTGGCTACACCTTC
NA	TRBV7-9	medium-sized	TRBJ2-7	CASSSPLGYEQYF	TGTGCCAGCAGCTCCCCCCTAGGGTACGAGCAGTACTTC
NA	TRBV12-3/TRBV12-4	NA	TRBJ1-5	CASSRGDQPQHF	TGTGCCAGTTCCAGGGGAGATCAGCCCCAGCATTTT
TRBD1	TRBV18	NA	TRBJ2-3	CASSPIRGTGGTDTQYF	TGTGCCAGCTCACCAATCCGCGGGACAGGGGGTACAGATACGCAGTATTTT
TRBD1	TRBV6-5	NA	TRBJ2-3	CASSRDRGTDTQYF	TGTGCCAGCAGCCGGGACAGGGGGACAGATACGCAGTATTTT
NA	TRBV19	NA	TRBJ2-5	CASSLTANQETQYF	TGTGCCAGTAGTCTTACAGCCAACCAAGAGACCCAGTACTTC
TRBD1	TRBV6-5	NA	TRBJ1-6	CASRAQTGSRSPLHF	TGTGCCAGCAGGGCCCAGACAGGGTCTCGTTCACCCCTCCACTTT
NA	TRBV19	NA	TRBJ2-6	CASSIAGSGANVLTF	TGTGCCAGTAGTATAGCAGGCTCTGGGGCCAACGTCCTGACTTTC
NA	TRBV2	once	TRBJ1-5	CASNHRDISNQPQHF	TGTGCCAGCAATCACCGGGACATTAGCAATCAGCCCCAGCATTTT
TRBD1	TRBV4-2	NA	TRBJ1-2	CASSQDTPGQETYGYTF	TGTGCCAGCAGCCAAGATACCCCGGGACAGGAGACTTATGGCTACACCTTC
NA	TRBV28	NA	TRBJ1-6	CASRDSRVYNSPLHF	TGTGCCAGCAGGGATTCCCGGGTTTATAATTCACCCCTCCACTTT
NA	TRBV7-9	few	TRBJ2-7	CASSLAGRQTYEQYF	TGTGCCAGCAGCTTAGCGGGTCGGCAGACCTACGAGCAGTACTTC
TRBD1	TRBV4-3	NA	TRBJ2-1	CASSQDEGAFNEQFF	TGCGCCAGCAGCCAAGATGAGGGGGCGTTCAATGAGCAGTTCTTC
NA	TRBV27	NA	TRBJ1-1	CASSLVGEGGTEAFF	TGTGCCAGCAGTTTAGTGGGAGAAGGTGGCACTGAAGCTTTCTTT
TRBD1	TRBV3-1/TRBV3-2	NA	TRBJ1-3	CASSHRGREGNTIYF	TGTGCCAGCAGCCACAGGGGGCGCGAGGGAAACACCATATATTTT
TRBD1	TRBV28	NA	TRBJ2-2	CASVAGTVNTGELFF	TGTGCCAGCGTGGCCGGGACAGTGAACACCGGGGAGCTGTTTTTT